Given below is one T cell receptor (beta chain) in context. Antigen unknown. Germline trimming cut 3 bases from V and 3 bases from J; bases unmatched to any gene: 6. The CDR3 extends over 16 amino acids. Per the germline V gene, CDR1 is LNHDA and CDR2 is SQIVND (reference sequence). The assay was immunoSEQ multiplex PCR, and TCRdb's table has in-frame clones only and misses some. This table has 20,000 to 25,000 clones, 90% appearing once. This entry belongs to a study of T cell repertoires and Cas9 in healthy adults. At the level of the study: CD4 and CD8 compartments: SpCas9-reactive T cells profiled for potency, cytotoxicity, lineage. Study results and limitations: In vitro, SpCas9-reactive Tregs were reported to curb effector T cell proliferation and function.

The clonotype originates from a human donor in good health. The chain employs TRBV19 and TRBJ1-3, with 9 positions matching TRBD1. Sequencing was performed on CD4+ effector T cells (CD127+, CD25-, CD137-, CD154-) from PBMCs; culture status not recorded. CDR3 nucleotides: TGTGCCAGTAGTATTACAGGGGGCGAGAGTGGAAACACCATATATTTT. This sequence encodes CASSITGGESGNTIYF.